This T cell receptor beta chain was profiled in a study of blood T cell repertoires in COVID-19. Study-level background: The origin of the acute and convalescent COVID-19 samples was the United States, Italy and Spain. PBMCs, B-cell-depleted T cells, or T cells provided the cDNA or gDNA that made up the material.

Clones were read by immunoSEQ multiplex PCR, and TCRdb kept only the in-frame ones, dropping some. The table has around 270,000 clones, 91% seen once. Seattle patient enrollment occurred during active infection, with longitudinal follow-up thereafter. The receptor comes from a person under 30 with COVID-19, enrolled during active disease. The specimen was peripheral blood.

The CDR3 bases are TGTGCCATCAGTGAATCAGAAGATAATTCACCCCTCCACTTT. This sequence encodes CAISESEDNSPLHF. The chain is built from TRBV10-3 and TRBJ1-6; D not certain. The CDR3 consists of 14 residues. V lost 3 bases, J lost 5 bases, and 8 bases lay in between. Germline V CDR1 and CDR2: ENHRY, SYGVKD.